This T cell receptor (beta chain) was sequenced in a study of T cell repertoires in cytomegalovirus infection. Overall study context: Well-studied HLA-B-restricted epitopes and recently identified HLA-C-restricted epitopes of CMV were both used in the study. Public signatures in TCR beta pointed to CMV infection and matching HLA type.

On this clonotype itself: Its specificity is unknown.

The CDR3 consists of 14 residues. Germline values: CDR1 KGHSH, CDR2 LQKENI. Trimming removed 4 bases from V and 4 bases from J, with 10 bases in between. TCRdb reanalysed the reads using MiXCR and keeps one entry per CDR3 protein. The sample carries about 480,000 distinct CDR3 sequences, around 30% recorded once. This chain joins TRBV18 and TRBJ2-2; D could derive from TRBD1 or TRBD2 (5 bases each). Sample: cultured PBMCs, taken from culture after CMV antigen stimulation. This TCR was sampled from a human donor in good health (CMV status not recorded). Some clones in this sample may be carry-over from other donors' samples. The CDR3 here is CASSLGTITGELFF. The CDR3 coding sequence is TGTGCCAGCTCACTGGGGACGATCACCGGGGAGCTGTTTTTT.